The 20 T cell receptor beta chains below all came from one sample that was sequenced in a study of blood T cell repertoires in COVID-19 (dated by TCRdb to 2020 to 2022). Receptor amplification or capture employed the immunoSEQ multiplex PCR assay. TCRdb mirrors the immuneACCESS table, restricted to in-frame sequences. Some clones are absent from its copies; in checked studies, under half trace to an unresolved V gene, and the reason for the others is unknown. Within this sample are about 400,000 clones, with roughly 90% of them counted one time only. Over 1.1% of the sample is taken by the ten largest. The material sequenced was peripheral blood. The origin of the receptors is a woman aged 25-40 years with active or convalescent COVID-19.

The V and J genes are TRBV4-1 and TRBJ1-5; 8 bases match TRBD1. Germline CDR1 MGHRA, CDR2 YSYEKL. The J segment lost 1 base and the V segment lost 1 base, leaving 3 bases of the junction unmatched. CDR3 length: 16 residues. This CDR3 is CASSQARTGSNQPQHF. CDR3 DNA sequence: TGCGCCAGCAGCCAAGCGAGGACAGGGAGCAATCAGCCCCAGCATTTT.

CDR3 DNA sequence: TGTGCCAGCAGCCAAGATCGGGCACTAGCGTTCAATGAGCAGTTCTTC. It specifies CASSQDRALAFNEQFF. The chain recombines TRBV3-1 (or the pseudogene TRBV3-2) with TRBJ2-1, with 7 bases identical to TRBD2. Looked up from germline, CDR1 is LGHDT and CDR2 is YNNKEL (reference sequence). The CDR3 runs to 16 residues. J was trimmed by 6 bases and V by 0 bases; bases with no gene match: 8.

The rearrangement joins TRBV7-9 to TRBJ2-7, with D perhaps TRBD1 (6 bases). V shed 5 bases and J shed 0 bases, with 17 bases lying between them. Germline V lookup: CDR1 SEHNR, CDR2 FQNEAQ (reference sequence). The CDR3 runs to 16 residues. For the CDR3, the DNA is TGTGCCAGCAGCACCTCGACAGGACCTCCCTCCTACGAGCAGTACTTC. It specifies CASSTSTGPPSYEQYF.

As concerns this clone: In the same sample, other DNA sequences code for this CDR3. The chain has TRBV18 and TRBJ2-5, with D uncertain. Germline V gives CDR1 KGHSH, CDR2 LQKENI. The CDR3 extends over 11 amino acids. V was cut by 3 bases and J by 4 bases, with 3 bases left in between. CDR3 sequence reads: CASSPGETQYF. DNA of the CDR3: TGTGCCAGCTCACCCGGAGAGACCCAGTACTTC.

This clone was seen a few times. The chain recombines TRBV19 with TRBJ2-1, with 9 bases fitting TRBD2. Germline V gene sequence: CDR1 LNHDA, CDR2 SQIVND (reference sequence). CDR3 length equals 16 residues. The V segment lost 3 bases and the J segment 3 bases; nucleotides outside the gene matches: 6. CDR3 loop: CASSILGGRGYNEQFF. The CDR3 DNA reads as TGTGCCAGTAGTATTTTGGGCGGGAGGGGCTACAATGAGCAGTTCTTC.

The genes are TRBV19 and TRBJ1-5; D call uncertain. The V gene lost 4 bases and the J gene lost 9 bases, with 7 bases spanning the gap. CDR1 LNHDA and CDR2 SQIVND come from the germline V gene (reference sequence). This CDR3 spans 11 amino acids. The CDR3 here is CASSREWPQHF. CDR3 coding DNA: TGTGCCAGTAGTAGGGAGTGGCCCCAGCATTTT.

This chain uses TRBV10-3 with TRBJ2-3; weak D call: TRBD1 (7 bases). V dropped 8 bases and J dropped 0 bases, with 15 bases sitting between them. Per germline, CDR1 ENHRY and CDR2 SYGVKD. There are 15 residues in the CDR3. This CDR3 reads CAIGGLGGSTDTQYF. In DNA form, the CDR3 reads TGTGCCATCGGGGGGCTAGGGGGCAGCACAGATACGCAGTATTTT.

V usage is TRBV10-2 and J usage is TRBJ2-3; TRBD2 matches 11 bases. V was pared by 3 bases and J by 8 bases, with 7 bases of the junction left unmatched. This CDR3 is built from 15 residues. The germline V gene has CDR1 WSHSY and CDR2 SAAADI. CDR3 residues: CASSETSGGRGTQYF. The CDR3 DNA reads as TGCGCCAGCAGTGAAACTAGCGGGGGAAGGGGTACGCAGTATTTT.

The chain uses TRBV2 and TRBJ1-2; a weak D match, TRBD1 (5 bases). V lost 7 bases to trimming and J lost 3 bases, with 15 bases between them. CDR1 is SNHLY and CDR2 is FYNNEI in the germline V gene. CDR3 length: 14 amino acids. The CDR3 coding sequence is TGTGCCAGCACAAAACAGGCAGGGCACTATGGCTACACCTTC. Amino acids: CASTKQAGHYGYTF.

The genes are TRBV9 and TRBJ1-2; TRBD1 agrees at 7 bases. Germline assignment: CDR1 SGDLS and CDR2 YYNGEE. The CDR3 loop spans 15 amino acids. Trimming cost V 4 bases and J 7 bases; bases outside gene matches: 13. CDR3 in DNA: TGTGCCAGCAGCATCGGGGACAGCCTTTCGGGTGGCTACACCTTC. Encoded protein: CASSIGDSLSGGYTF.

This clone was counted once. The chain employs TRBV2 and TRBJ2-5, with 7 bases that match TRBD1. CDR3 size: 14 residues. The V gene end was trimmed by 8 bases and the J gene end by 7 bases; junction bases not matched to a gene: 13. The germline CDR1 and CDR2 sequences are SNHLY and FYNNEI. CDR3 amino acids: CASARQGLGSTQYF. CDR3 sequence (DNA): TGTGCCAGCGCTAGACAGGGCCTGGGGTCGACCCAGTACTTC.

The V and J genes are TRBV27 and TRBJ2-7; no clear D gene. Germline values: CDR1 MNHEY, CDR2 SMNVEV (reference sequence). Trimming removed 1 base at V and 6 bases at J, with 7 bases between. The CDR3 is 12 amino acids. CDR3 in amino acids: CASSLLAGEQYF. The CDR3 bases are TGTGCCAGCAGTTTATTAGCCGGCGAGCAGTACTTC.

In DNA form, the CDR3 reads TGTGCCAGCAGTGACAGACAGGGGAATCAGCCCCAGCATTTT. This sequence encodes CASSDRQGNQPQHF. The rearrangement joins TRBV6-1 to TRBJ1-5; TRBD1 matches 8 bases. Trimming removed 3 bases from V and 4 bases from J; junction bases left unmatched: 2. Per the germline V gene, CDR1 is MNHNS and CDR2 is SASEGT. The CDR3 totals 14 residues.

The chain couples TRBV7-2 to TRBJ1-2, with 8 bases that match TRBD1. The CDR3 covers 15 residues. Germline V gene lookup returns CDR1 SGHTA and CDR2 FQGNSA. With V trimmed by 2 bases and J by 1 base, 3 bases remained unmatched. The CDR3, as DNA: TGTGCCAGCAGCTTAAAGACAGGGGATAACTATGGCTACACCTTC. This sequence encodes CASSLKTGDNYGYTF.

The rearrangement uses TRBV19 and TRBJ1-2; D perhaps matches TRBD1 (6 bases). The V end lost 6 bases, the J end lost 3 bases, and 11 bases lay between the germline ends. Germline CDR1 is LNHDA and CDR2 is SQIVND (reference sequence). This CDR3 comprises 13 residues. The CDR3 sequence: CASSGDRYYGYTF. The DNA for the CDR3 is TGTGCCAGTAGCGGAGACAGGTACTATGGCTACACCTTC.

This clone appeared a single time. J is TRBJ1-4 and V is TRBV19, with 10 bases fitting TRBD1. The CDR3 runs 17 residues. Germline V gives CDR1 LNHDA, CDR2 SQIVND (reference sequence). The junction had 19 bases not matched to a gene; V was cut back by 7 bases and J by 11 bases. CDR3 region: CASTGSRGDRGSWKLFF. The CDR3 DNA sequence: TGTGCCAGTACCGGATCGAGGGGGGACAGGGGCAGTTGGAAACTGTTTTTT.

Here the CDR3 DNA reads TGTGCCAGCAGCTTAAGTATAGGTGAGGGTACGGGCACTGAAGCTTTCTTT. Translating it yields CASSLSIGEGTGTEAFF. The chain couples TRBV7-6 to TRBJ1-1; no reliable D call. The ends were cut back, 2 bases at V and 4 bases at J, with 20 bases in the middle. This CDR3 region has 17 residues. The germline gives CDR1 SGHVS, CDR2 FNYEAQ. Based on the CDR3 plus reference TRBV7-6 and TRBJ1-1, the full variable domain is GAGVSQSPRYKVTKRGQDVALRCDPISGHVSLYWYRQALGQGPEFLTYFNYEAQQDKSGLPNDRFSAERPEGSISTLTIQRTEQRDSAMYRCASSLSIGEGTGTEAFFGQGTRLTVV.

The chain links TRBV6-5 to TRBJ2-5, with 9 positions matching TRBD1. The CDR3 runs to 15 residues. Germline CDR1 and CDR2: MNHEY and SVGAGI. The V and J ends lost 10 bases and 5 bases, in that order; junction bases with no gene match: 14. CDR3: CATGSTGGGPETQYF. CDR3 DNA sequence: TGTGCCACCGGGAGTACAGGGGGCGGACCTGAGACCCAGTACTTC.

The V and J genes are TRBV3-1 (or the pseudogene TRBV3-2) and TRBJ2-1, with 9 bases that match TRBD2. V gave up 6 bases and J gave up 4 bases; unmatched junction bases: 7. CDR3 size: 15 residues. The germline V gene has CDR1 LGHDT and CDR2 YNNKEL (reference sequence). The CDR3 is CASRPTSGWYNEQFF. The DNA for the CDR3 is TGTGCCAGCAGGCCAACTAGCGGGTGGTACAATGAGCAGTTCTTC.

The count of this clone is one. This rearrangement joins TRBV6-5 to TRBJ2-3; 8 bases agree with TRBD2. V lost 6 bases to trimming and J lost 3 bases; unmatched junction nucleotides: 8. Germline V lookup: CDR1 MNHEY, CDR2 SVGAGI. This CDR3 is built from 15 residues. CDR3 amino acids: CASRSGTSGTDTQYF. CDR3 nucleotides: TGTGCCAGCAGATCCGGGACTAGTGGGACAGATACGCAGTATTTT.